This is a list of T cell receptor beta chains from one sample in a study of graft-versus-host responses after intestinal transplantation. Clones were read by immunoSEQ multiplex PCR, and TCRdb kept only the in-frame ones, dropping some. Among about 86,000 clones, around 83% were seen once, and the ten largest hold 15% to 20%. Their cognate antigens are unknown. The source material was unstimulated CD8+ T cells sorted from spleen or lymph node cells, sampled before intestinal transplant. These receptors came from a human donor who received an intestinal transplant. The CDR3 runs from the conserved cysteine through the conserved F or W. D genes are given only for firm matches. Clone size is not always given. Where it is, it says once, few, many or a class for expanded clones.

J: TRBJ2-1; length: 15; V: TRBV4-2; size: few; D: TRBD2; CDR3: CASSQLAGGRGEQFF; DNA: TGTGCCAGCAGCCAACTAGCGGGGGGAAGGGGTGAGCAGTTCTTC
J: TRBJ2-7; length: 14; V: TRBV25-1; size: .; D: .; CDR3: CASSPGGSSYEQYF; DNA: TGTGCCAGCAGTCCCGGTGGCAGCTCCTACGAGCAGTACTTC
J: TRBJ1-6; length: 16; V: TRBV6-1; size: .; D: TRBD1; CDR3: CASSEGGQALNSPLHF; DNA: TGTGCCAGCAGTGAAGGGGGACAGGCCCTAAATTCACCCCTCCACTTT
J: TRBJ1-1; length: 20; V: TRBV28; size: .; D: .; CDR3: CASSPSFEGRRWSMNTEAFF; DNA: TGTGCCAGCAGTCCGAGTTTCGAGGGACGGAGGTGGTCAATGAACACTGAAGCTTTCTTT
J: TRBJ2-7; length: 18; V: TRBV2; size: .; D: TRBD2; CDR3: CASSERSSGTVLNLEQYF; DNA: TGTGCCAGCAGTGAGAGGTCTAGCGGGACCGTGCTGAATCTCGAGCAGTACTTC
J: TRBJ2-4; length: 15; V: TRBV12-5; size: .; D: TRBD2; CDR3: CASGSVGLALNIQYF; DNA: TGTGCTAGTGGTTCTGTCGGACTAGCTTTGAACATTCAGTACTTC
J: TRBJ1-1; length: 16; V: TRBV6-5; size: .; D: .; CDR3: CASSSRTPEANTEAFF; DNA: TGTGCCAGCAGTTCGAGGACTCCGGAGGCGAACACTGAAGCTTTCTTT
J: TRBJ2-7; length: 11; V: TRBV11-2; size: .; D: .; CDR3: CASSRPYEQYF; DNA: TGTGCCAGCAGCCGGCCCTACGAGCAGTACTTC
J: TRBJ2-7; length: 15; V: TRBV29-1; size: .; D: TRBD1; CDR3: CSVEGSGTGMGEQYF; DNA: TGCAGCGTTGAAGGATCCGGGACAGGTATGGGCGAGCAGTACTTC
J: TRBJ2-5; length: 13; V: TRBV6-4; size: .; D: .; CDR3: CASSDSPSETQYF; DNA: TGTGCCAGCAGTGACAGTCCGTCGGAGACCCAGTACTTC
J: TRBJ2-1; length: 15; V: TRBV7-2; size: once; D: TRBD1; CDR3: CASSLPGGIDNEQFF; DNA: TGTGCCAGCAGCTTACCAGGGGGCATCGACAATGAGCAGTTCTTC
J: TRBJ2-1; length: 14; V: TRBV9; size: .; D: .; CDR3: CASSVTGAYNEQFF; DNA: TGTGCCAGCAGCGTAACGGGGGCCTACAATGAGCAGTTCTTC
J: TRBJ1-4; length: 14; V: TRBV30; size: .; D: .; CDR3: CAWSLTATNEKLFF; DNA: TGTGCCTGGAGCCTGACAGCAACTAATGAAAAACTGTTTTTT
J: TRBJ2-7; length: 15; V: TRBV7-6; size: .; D: .; CDR3: CASSLGPGPAYEQYF; DNA: TGTGCCAGCAGCTTAGGGCCGGGACCTGCCTACGAGCAGTACTTC
J: TRBJ2-1; length: 23; V: TRBV15; size: once; D: TRBD2; CDR3: CATSRDHFLATSGERNFYNEQFF; DNA: TGTGCCACCAGCAGGGACCACTTCTTGGCGACTAGCGGGGAACGCAACTTCTACAATGAGCAGTTCTTC
J: TRBJ1-3; length: 15; V: TRBV4-2; size: few; D: .; CDR3: CASSQEEASGNTIYF; DNA: TGTGCCAGCAGCCAAGAAGAGGCCTCTGGAAACACCATATATTTT
J: TRBJ2-7; length: 11; V: TRBV19; size: .; D: .; CDR3: CASSNGYEQYF; DNA: TGTGCCAGTAGTAACGGCTACGAGCAGTACTTC
J: TRBJ2-3; length: 15; V: TRBV7-9; size: .; D: .; CDR3: CASSLAGGAGDTQYF; DNA: TGTGCCAGCAGCTTAGCCGGCGGGGCTGGGGATACGCAGTATTTT
J: TRBJ2-3; length: 14; V: TRBV9; size: .; D: .; CDR3: CASSVAGLTDTQYF; DNA: TGTGCCAGCAGCGTAGCGGGACTCACAGATACGCAGTATTTT
J: TRBJ1-5; length: 14; V: TRBV30; size: .; D: TRBD1; CDR3: CAYTLGQGNQPQHF; DNA: TGTGCCTACACTTTGGGACAGGGAAATCAGCCCCAGCATTTT
J: TRBJ2-3; length: 16; V: TRBV11-2; size: .; D: TRBD2; CDR3: CASSPLTSGSTDTQYF; DNA: TGTGCCAGCAGCCCGTTGACTAGCGGTAGCACAGATACGCAGTATTTT
J: TRBJ2-2; length: 12; V: TRBV27; size: few; D: .; CDR3: CASGGYTGELFF; DNA: TGTGCCAGCGGGGGGTATACCGGGGAGCTGTTTTTT
J: TRBJ1-3; length: 15; V: TRBV6-1; size: .; D: .; CDR3: CASTPTAISGNTIYF; DNA: TGTGCCAGCACCCCGACAGCGATCTCTGGAAACACCATATATTTT
J: TRBJ2-1; length: 15; V: TRBV5-1; size: .; D: TRBD2; CDR3: CASSSWTSSYNEQFF; DNA: TGCGCCAGCAGCTCCTGGACTAGTAGCTACAATGAGCAGTTCTTC
J: TRBJ2-1; length: 16; V: TRBV6-5; size: .; D: TRBD2; CDR3: CASSYEGREGFDEQFF; DNA: TGTGCCAGCAGTTACGAAGGGAGGGAGGGGTTCGATGAGCAGTTCTTC
J: TRBJ2-7; length: 14; V: TRBV6-5; size: .; D: .; CDR3: CASSYDLGGREQYF; DNA: TGTGCCAGCAGTTACGACCTCGGGGGCCGAGAGCAGTACTTC
J: TRBJ2-3; length: 11; V: TRBV27; size: once; D: .; CDR3: CASSSGITQYF; DNA: TGTGCCAGCAGTTCCGGGATCACGCAGTATTTT
J: TRBJ2-2; length: 16; V: TRBV4-1; size: .; D: TRBD2; CDR3: CASSHPITGGLGELFF; DNA: TGCGCCAGCAGCCACCCTATAACGGGGGGGCTCGGGGAGCTGTTTTTT
J: TRBJ2-7; length: 12; V: TRBV27; size: .; D: .; CDR3: CASGRLNYEQYF; DNA: TGTGCCAGCGGGCGACTAAACTACGAGCAGTACTTC
J: TRBJ2-2; length: 13; V: TRBV10-1; size: few; D: TRBD2; CDR3: CASSGTSSGELFF; DNA: TGCGCCAGCAGCGGGACTAGCTCCGGGGAGCTGTTTTTT
J: TRBJ2-6; length: 17; V: TRBV28; size: .; D: .; CDR3: CASIQGRAISGANVLTF; DNA: TGTGCCAGCATTCAGGGGCGCGCCATCTCTGGGGCCAACGTCCTGACTTTC
J: TRBJ1-2; length: 17; V: TRBV7-3; size: .; D: .; CDR3: CASSLTPTGDGVYGYTF; DNA: TGTGCCAGCAGCTTAACCCCCACCGGGGACGGAGTCTATGGCTACACCTTC
J: TRBJ2-2; length: 14; V: TRBV9; size: .; D: .; CDR3: CASSVKGDTGELFF; DNA: TGTGCCAGCAGCGTGAAGGGGGACACCGGGGAGCTGTTTTTT
J: TRBJ1-2; length: 15; V: TRBV2; size: .; D: .; CDR3: CASTGHDPANYGYTF; DNA: TGTGCCAGCACGGGACACGACCCCGCCAACTATGGCTACACCTTC
J: TRBJ1-1; length: 12; V: TRBV5-1; size: once; D: .; CDR3: CASSQVNTEAFF; DNA: TGCGCCAGCAGTCAGGTGAACACTGAAGCTTTCTTT
J: TRBJ2-7; length: 13; V: TRBV11-2; size: once; D: .; CDR3: CAPRGHRLYEQYF; DNA: TGTGCCCCACGGGGGCACCGACTCTACGAGCAGTACTTC
J: TRBJ2-3; length: 13; V: TRBV6-5; size: .; D: .; CDR3: CASSAVTTDTQYF; DNA: TGTGCCAGCAGTGCCGTCACCACAGATACGCAGTATTTT
J: TRBJ1-2; length: 13; V: TRBV5-1; size: .; D: .; CDR3: CASSLGQNYGYTF; DNA: TGCGCCAGCAGCTTGGGACAGAACTATGGCTACACCTTC
J: TRBJ2-3; length: 14; V: TRBV10-3; size: .; D: .; CDR3: CAIRRQAYGDTQYF; DNA: TGTGCCATCAGGAGACAGGCTTATGGAGATACGCAGTATTTT
J: TRBJ1-2; length: 13; V: TRBV5-1; size: .; D: .; CDR3: CASSFRTGYGYTF; DNA: TGCGCCAGCAGCTTTCGGACGGGCTATGGCTACACCTTC
J: TRBJ1-4; length: 16; V: TRBV2; size: .; D: .; CDR3: CASSEAPGATNEKLFF; DNA: TGTGCCAGCAGTGAAGCCCCGGGTGCAACTAATGAAAAACTGTTTTTT
J: TRBJ2-5; length: 14; V: TRBV28; size: once; D: TRBD1; CDR3: CASSYDRVQETQYF; DNA: TGTGCCAGCAGTTACGACAGGGTCCAAGAGACCCAGTACTTC
J: TRBJ2-1; length: 18; V: TRBV27; size: .; D: TRBD2; CDR3: CASSSPGLAGILYNEQFF; DNA: TGTGCCAGCAGTTCCCCGGGACTAGCGGGCATACTTTACAATGAGCAGTTCTTC
J: TRBJ1-1; length: 13; V: TRBV19; size: .; D: .; CDR3: CASMDGGPTEAFF; DNA: TGTGCCAGTATGGACGGGGGGCCCACTGAAGCTTTCTTT
J: TRBJ2-2; length: 13; V: TRBV21-1; size: once; D: .; CDR3: CAFNREGTGELFF; DNA: TGTGCCTTTAACAGGGAAGGCACCGGGGAGCTGTTTTTT
J: TRBJ1-5; length: 14; V: TRBV4-2; size: .; D: TRBD1; CDR3: CASSQDRGNQPQHF; DNA: TGTGCCAGCAGCCAGGACAGGGGCAATCAGCCCCAGCATTTT
J: TRBJ2-5; length: 16; V: TRBV19; size: .; D: TRBD2; CDR3: CASSTVAGGPDETQYF; DNA: TGTGCCAGTAGTACAGTAGCGGGGGGGCCGGATGAGACCCAGTACTTC
J: TRBJ2-1; length: 13; V: TRBV5-4; size: few; D: .; CDR3: CASSLGGANEQFF; DNA: TGTGCCAGCAGCTTGGGGGGGGCCAATGAGCAGTTCTTC
J: TRBJ1-5; length: 14; V: TRBV5-6; size: few; D: .; CDR3: CASSLGTDNQPQHF; DNA: TGTGCCAGCAGCTTGGGGACAGACAATCAGCCCCAGCATTTT
J: TRBJ1-2; length: 13; V: TRBV13; size: .; D: .; CDR3: CASSPGTKYGYTF; DNA: TGTGCCAGCAGTCCCGGAACGAAGTATGGCTACACCTTC
J: TRBJ2-3; length: 11; V: TRBV13; size: .; D: .; CDR3: CASSLQDTQYF; DNA: TGTGCCAGCAGTCTACAAGATACGCAGTATTTT
J: TRBJ1-5; length: 12; V: TRBV27; size: .; D: .; CDR3: CASSPHNQPQHF; DNA: TGTGCCAGCAGCCCACACAATCAGCCCCAGCATTTT
J: TRBJ2-5; length: 15; V: TRBV4-1; size: .; D: TRBD2; CDR3: CASSQRLAGGETQYF; DNA: TGCGCCAGCAGCCAGAGACTAGCGGGGGGAGAGACCCAGTACTTC
J: TRBJ2-7; length: 14; V: TRBV21-1; size: .; D: .; CDR3: CASSPGTGGLEQYF; DNA: TGTGCCAGCAGTCCCGGGACAGGGGGCTTAGAGCAGTACTTC
J: TRBJ1-1; length: 12; V: TRBV19; size: .; D: .; CDR3: CASSIMGTEAFF; DNA: TGTGCCAGTAGTATTATGGGCACTGAAGCTTTCTTT
J: TRBJ1-5; length: 14; V: TRBV4-2; size: .; D: .; CDR3: CASSQGIGNQPQHF; DNA: TGTGCCAGCAGCCAAGGGATAGGCAATCAGCCCCAGCATTTT
J: TRBJ2-5; length: 13; V: TRBV7-3; size: few; D: .; CDR3: CASSLEGGETQYF; DNA: TGTGCCAGCAGCTTGGAAGGAGGGGAGACCCAGTACTTC
J: TRBJ2-1; length: 14; V: TRBV5-1; size: .; D: .; CDR3: CASSLDYPGTPRFF; DNA: TGCGCCAGCAGCTTGGATTATCCCGGGACCCCACGGTTCTTC
J: TRBJ1-6; length: 15; V: TRBV13; size: .; D: TRBD1; CDR3: CASSARTGYNSPLHF; DNA: TGTGCCAGCAGCGCCCGGACAGGTTATAATTCACCCCTCCACTTT
J: TRBJ2-3; length: 19; V: TRBV7-3; size: .; D: TRBD2; CDR3: CASSYRRDRLAGRGDTQYF; DNA: TGTGCCAGCAGCTATCGTAGGGACCGTCTAGCGGGGAGGGGAGATACGCAGTATTTT